These 16 T cell receptor beta chains came from one sample sequenced in a study of shared clonotypes between healthy human individuals. Libraries were prepared by immunoSEQ multiplex PCR; TCRdb keeps only in-frame clonotypes and omits some of them. This table has around 1,900,000 clones, over 85% appearing once. CD45RO negativity and positive selection for CCR7 defined naive CD8 cells, a population that excluded terminally differentiated effector memory CD45RA+ cells. The specimen sequenced was naive CD8+ T cells from PBMCs. The receptors were gathered from a man younger than 35 in good health. Some clones in this sample may be carry-over from other donors' samples.

This rearrangement joins TRBV7-8 to TRBJ2-5; D gene ambiguous. V lost 3 bases and J lost 5, with 7 bases in between. This CDR3 region has 12 residues. Germline values: CDR1 SGHVS, CDR2 FQNEAQ. In DNA form, the CDR3 reads TGTGCCAGCAGCTTTATTTTTGAGACCCAGTACTTC. Residues: CASSFIFETQYF.

This rearrangement joins TRBV7-9 to TRBJ2-5; 7 positions match TRBD1. Germline CDR1 reads SEHNR; CDR2 reads FQNEAQ (reference sequence). The V and J ends lost 6 bases and 1 base, in that order; junction bases with no gene match: 14. The CDR3 has 17 amino acids. This CDR3 is CASSYHDRVKAQETQYF. DNA of the CDR3: TGTGCCAGCAGTTACCACGACAGGGTCAAGGCCCAAGAGACCCAGTACTTC.

The rearrangement links TRBV10-3 to TRBJ1-1; D remains ambiguous. Germline CDR1 ENHRY, CDR2 SYGVKD. V lost 6 bases, J lost 0 bases, and 11 bases lay in between. CDR3 length equals 14 residues. The CDR3 DNA is TGTGCCATCAGGTACAGCAGCATGAACACTGAAGCTTTCTTT. It yields the protein CAIRYSSMNTEAFF.

This clone was observed a single time. The chain carries TRBV7-2 and TRBJ2-2; D gene uncertain. This CDR3 is built from 15 residues. V was pared by 5 bases and J by 3 bases, with 13 bases between. CDR1 and CDR2 from the germline V gene are SGHTA and FQGNSA. The CDR3 region has the DNA TGTGCCAGCAGCCCCACCAACGCGTACACCGGGGAGCTGTTTTTT. This encodes CASSPTNAYTGELFF.

The V gene is TRBV12-5, the J gene TRBJ1-1; TRBD1 matches at 9 bases. In germline, CDR1 is LGHNT, CDR2 FRNRAP. The CDR3 is made up of 16 amino acids. V was clipped by 7 bases and J by 7 bases; unmatched bases: 16. The CDR3: CASAPGGGQGTIEAFF. CDR3 nucleotide sequence: TGTGCTAGTGCCCCAGGTGGGGGACAGGGAACAATTGAAGCTTTCTTT.

This clone was counted a single time. The J gene is TRBJ2-7, the V gene TRBV10-3, with D maybe TRBD1 (6 bases). The length of the CDR3 is 14 residues. The V gene lost 5 bases and the J gene lost 5 bases, with 16 bases spanning the gap. The V gene's germline CDR1 is ENHRY and CDR2 SYGVKD. CDR3 loop: CAISPTRGHHEQYF. The CDR3 coding sequence is TGTGCCATCAGTCCAACCCGGGGACACCACGAGCAGTACTTC.

The chain recombines TRBV7-9 with TRBJ2-2, with D possibly being TRBD1 (6 bases). V was trimmed by 4 bases and J by 2 bases, leaving 11 bases between them. The CDR3 has 15 residues. Germline V gene data show CDR1 as SEHNR and CDR2 as FQNEAQ (reference sequence). CDR3 nucleotide sequence: TGTGCCAGCAGCTCGACAGGTTCAAACACCGGGGAGCTGTTTTTT. This translates into CASSSTGSNTGELFF. Full variable domain (outside the CDR3, taken from reference TRBV7-9 and TRBJ2-2): DTGVSQNPRHKITKRGQNVTFRCDPISEHNRLYWYRQTLGQGPEFLTYFQNEAQLEKSRLLSDRFSAERPKGSFSTLEIQRTEQGDSAMYLCASSSTGSNTGELFFGEGSRLTVL.

The chain uses TRBV7-6 and TRBJ2-1; D might be TRBD1 or TRBD2, each matching 5 bases. Trimming left V 0 bases short and J 9 bases short, with 12 bases between. The CDR3 contains 14 residues. Looked up from germline, CDR1 is SGHVS and CDR2 is FNYEAQ. The CDR3 bases are TGTGCCAGCAGCTTAGCGCGGCCAGGGAGTGAGCAGTTCTTC. Protein: CASSLARPGSEQFF.

For the CDR3, the DNA is TGTGCCAGCAGCCAAGATTTGAGCGGGTGGGAGGGCCGACACGAGCAGTACTTC. This translates into CASSQDLSGWEGRHEQYF. The genes are TRBV4-2 and TRBJ2-7, with TRBD2 matching 7 bases. Trimming cost V 0 bases and J 5 bases; bases outside gene matches: 16. This CDR3 region has 18 residues. Germline values: CDR1 LGHNA, CDR2 YNFKEQ.

Only one count was recorded for this clone. V usage is TRBV28 and J usage is TRBJ2-1; 11 nucleotides align to TRBD2. The CDR3 totals 16 residues. Germline V gene lookup returns CDR1 MDHEN and CDR2 SYDVKM. The junction had 8 bases not matched to a gene; V was cut back by 2 bases and J by 8 bases. CDR3 loop: CASSLKVSGRADEQFF. CDR3 coding DNA: TGTGCCAGCAGTTTAAAGGTTAGCGGGAGGGCCGATGAGCAGTTCTTC. Full variable domain (rest looked up from reference TRBV28 and TRBJ2-1): DVKVTQSSRYLVKRTGEKVFLECVQDMDHENMFWYRQDPGLGLRLIYFSYDVKMKEKGDIPEGYSVSREKKERFSLILESASTNQTSMYLCASSLKVSGRADEQFFGPGTRLTVL.

The CDR3 region is CASSDEGTVYNEQFF. DNA for the CDR3: TGTGCCAGCAGTGACGAGGGGACAGTTTACAATGAGCAGTTCTTC. This chain uses TRBV25-1 with TRBJ2-1, with 7 bases matching TRBD1. V gave up 3 bases and J gave up 4 bases; unmatched junction bases: 6. Germline loops: CDR1 MGHDK, CDR2 SYGVNS. The CDR3 length is 15 residues. Full variable domain (missing parts from reference TRBV25-1 and TRBJ2-1): EADIYQTPRYLVIGTGKKITLECSQTMGHDKMYWYQQDPGMELHLIHYSYGVNSTEKGDLSSESTVSRIRTEHFPLTLESARPSHTSQYLCASSDEGTVYNEQFFGPGTRLTVL.

The chain combines TRBV5-6 with TRBJ2-1; 9 positions agree with TRBD2. Looked up from germline, CDR1 is SGHDT and CDR2 is YYEEEE. The CDR3 contains 15 residues. J gave up 4 bases and V 3 bases, and 5 bases lay outside the gene matches. CDR3 region: CASSYGLASYNEQFF. CDR3 nucleotide sequence: TGTGCCAGCAGCTACGGACTAGCGAGTTACAATGAGCAGTTCTTC.

The chain carries TRBV5-1 and TRBJ2-1; TRBD2 agrees at 8 bases. CDR1 is SGHRS and CDR2 is YFSETQ in the germline V gene. The CDR3 contains 15 residues. V shed 4 bases and J 0 bases; nucleotides not matched to a gene: 3. The CDR3 bases are TGCGCCAGCAGCACAAGCGGGAGCTCCTACAATGAGCAGTTCTTC. Its translation is CASSTSGSSYNEQFF.

The chain combines TRBV27 with TRBJ1-2; a weak D match, TRBD1 (5 bases). CDR1 and CDR2 from the germline V gene are MNHEY and SMNVEV (reference sequence). With 8 bases removed from V and 3 bases from J, the gap between germline ends came to 13 bases. CDR3 length: 13 residues. Written as DNA, the CDR3 is TGTGCCAGCGGCAGTCCGGGACACTATGGCTACACCTTC. Translated: CASGSPGHYGYTF.

V is TRBV27 and J is TRBJ2-1; 10 positions agree with TRBD1. Germline assignment: CDR1 MNHEY and CDR2 SMNVEV (reference sequence). The CDR3 contains 16 residues. Trimming at V came to 1 base and at J to 6 bases, leaving 6 bases not matched to a gene. CDR3 protein: CASSLLLGTGVNEQFF. CDR3 nucleotides: TGTGCCAGCAGTTTATTACTCGGGACAGGGGTCAATGAGCAGTTCTTC.

V gene TRBV5-8 combines with J gene TRBJ1-2; D is perhaps TRBD1 (5 bases). From germline, CDR1 is SGHTS and CDR2 YDEGEE. Trimming pared 0 bases from V and 0 bases from J, leaving 9 bases between. The CDR3 consists of 15 residues. CDR3 sequence reads: CASSLGDRPNYGYTF. The CDR3 DNA reads as TGTGCCAGCAGCTTGGGGGACCGTCCTAACTATGGCTACACCTTC.